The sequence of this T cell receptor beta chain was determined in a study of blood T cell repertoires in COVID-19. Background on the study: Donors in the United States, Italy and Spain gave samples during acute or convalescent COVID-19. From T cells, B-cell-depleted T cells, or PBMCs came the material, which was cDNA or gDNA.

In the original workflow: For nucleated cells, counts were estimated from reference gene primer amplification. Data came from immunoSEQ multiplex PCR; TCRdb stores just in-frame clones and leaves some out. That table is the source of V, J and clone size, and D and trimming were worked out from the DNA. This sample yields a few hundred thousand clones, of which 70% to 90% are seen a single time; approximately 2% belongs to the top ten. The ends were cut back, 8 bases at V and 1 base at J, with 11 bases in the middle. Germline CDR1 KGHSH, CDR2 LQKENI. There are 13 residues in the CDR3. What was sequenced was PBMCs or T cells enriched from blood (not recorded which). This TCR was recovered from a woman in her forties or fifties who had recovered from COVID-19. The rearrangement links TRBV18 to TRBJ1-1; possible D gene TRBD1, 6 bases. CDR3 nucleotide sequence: TGTGCCAGCCGGCAGGGGACGAACACTGAAGCTTTCTTT. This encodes CASRQGTNTEAFF.